Below, 3 T cell receptor beta chains from the same sample are listed, as sequenced in a study of T cell repertoires in cytomegalovirus infection. TCRdb reprocessed the reads with MiXCR, giving one entry per CDR3 protein. The sample holds roughly 87,000 distinct CDR3 sequences, about 29% seen once. The antigens these receptors bind are not known. The sample consisted of CD8+ T cells from cultured PBMCs, taken from culture after CMV antigen stimulation. These receptors all come from a human donor in good health (CMV status not recorded). Some clones in this sample may be carry-over from other donors' samples.

This clonotype was counted many times. This sequence joins TRBV5-6 and TRBJ2-2, with 7 bases identical to TRBD2. Germline V gene sequence: CDR1 SGHDT, CDR2 YYEEEE. The junction had 12 bases not matched to a gene; V was cut back by 3 bases and J by 4 bases. The CDR3 has 17 residues. CDR3 amino acids: CASSWEGLEGSTGELFF. CDR3 DNA sequence: TGTGCCAGCAGCTGGGAGGGGCTGGAGGGCAGCACCGGGGAGCTGTTTTTT.

This clonotype has ten or more counts. The chain has TRBV7-8 and TRBJ1-2; 8 bases are a match to TRBD1. V was pared by 0 bases and J by 5 bases, with 2 bases of the junction left unmatched. The CDR3 has 14 residues. Germline CDR1 is SGHVS and CDR2 is FQNEAQ. The CDR3 region is CASSLATGGYGYTF. For the CDR3, the DNA is TGTGCCAGCAGCTTAGCTACAGGGGGTTATGGCTACACCTTC.

Only a few counts were recorded for this clonotype. The CDR3 reads CASSQDVRITEAFF. As DNA, the CDR3 is TGTGCCAGCAGCCAAGATGTGAGGATAACTGAAGCTTTCTTT. This rearrangement joins TRBV3-1 to TRBJ1-1, with D uncertain. CDR3 length: 14 amino acids. V was cut by 0 bases and J by 5 bases, with 10 bases left in between. The germline gives CDR1 LGHDT, CDR2 YNNKEL (reference sequence).